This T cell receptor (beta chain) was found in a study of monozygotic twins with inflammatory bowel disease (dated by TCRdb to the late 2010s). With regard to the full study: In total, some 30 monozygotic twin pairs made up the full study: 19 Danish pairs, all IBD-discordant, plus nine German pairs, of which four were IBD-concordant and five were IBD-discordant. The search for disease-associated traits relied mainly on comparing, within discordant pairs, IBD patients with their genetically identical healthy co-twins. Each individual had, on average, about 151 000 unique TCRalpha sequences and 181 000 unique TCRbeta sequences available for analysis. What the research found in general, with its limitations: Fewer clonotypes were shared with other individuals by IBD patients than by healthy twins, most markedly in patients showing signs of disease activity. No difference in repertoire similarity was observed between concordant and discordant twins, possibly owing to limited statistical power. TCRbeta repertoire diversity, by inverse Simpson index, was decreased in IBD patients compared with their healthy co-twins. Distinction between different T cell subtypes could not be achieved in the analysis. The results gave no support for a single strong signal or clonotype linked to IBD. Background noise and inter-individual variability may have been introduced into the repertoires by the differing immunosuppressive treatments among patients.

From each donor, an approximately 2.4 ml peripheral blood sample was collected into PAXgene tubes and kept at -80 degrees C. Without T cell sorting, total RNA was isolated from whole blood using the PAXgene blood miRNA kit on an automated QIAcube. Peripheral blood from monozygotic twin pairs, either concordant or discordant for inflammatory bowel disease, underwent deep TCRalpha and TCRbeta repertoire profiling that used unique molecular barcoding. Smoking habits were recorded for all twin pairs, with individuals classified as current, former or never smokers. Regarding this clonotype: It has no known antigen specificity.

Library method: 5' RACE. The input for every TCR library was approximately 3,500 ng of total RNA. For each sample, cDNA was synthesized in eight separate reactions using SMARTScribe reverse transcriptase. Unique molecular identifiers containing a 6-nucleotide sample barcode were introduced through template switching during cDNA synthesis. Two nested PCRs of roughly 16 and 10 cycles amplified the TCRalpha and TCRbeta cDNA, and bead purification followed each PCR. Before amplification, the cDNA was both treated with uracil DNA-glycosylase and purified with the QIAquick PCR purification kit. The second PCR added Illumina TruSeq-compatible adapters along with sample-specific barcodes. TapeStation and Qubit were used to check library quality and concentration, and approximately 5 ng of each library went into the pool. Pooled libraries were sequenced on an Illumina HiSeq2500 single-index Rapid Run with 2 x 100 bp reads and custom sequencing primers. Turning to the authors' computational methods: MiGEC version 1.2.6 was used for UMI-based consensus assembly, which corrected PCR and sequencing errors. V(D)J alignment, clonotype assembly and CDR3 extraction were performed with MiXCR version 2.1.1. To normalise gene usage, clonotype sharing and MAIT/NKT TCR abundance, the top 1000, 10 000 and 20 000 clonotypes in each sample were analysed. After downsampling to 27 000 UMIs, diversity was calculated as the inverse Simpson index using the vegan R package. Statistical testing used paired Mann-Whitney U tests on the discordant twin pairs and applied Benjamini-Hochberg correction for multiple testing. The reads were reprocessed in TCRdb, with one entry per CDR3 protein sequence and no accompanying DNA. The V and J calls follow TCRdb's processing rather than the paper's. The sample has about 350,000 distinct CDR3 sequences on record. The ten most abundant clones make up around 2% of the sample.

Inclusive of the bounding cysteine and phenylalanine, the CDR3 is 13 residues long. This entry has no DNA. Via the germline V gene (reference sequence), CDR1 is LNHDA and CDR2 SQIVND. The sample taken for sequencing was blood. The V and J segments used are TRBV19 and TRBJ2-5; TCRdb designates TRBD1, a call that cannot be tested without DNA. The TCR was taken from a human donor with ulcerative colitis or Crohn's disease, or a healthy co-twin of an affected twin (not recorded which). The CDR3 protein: CASSNRDWETQYF.